These 18 T cell receptor beta chains originate from one sample sequenced in a study of blood T cells in healthy people across ages. It was with a sample-barcoded 5' primer and a J-beta primer mix that a second PCR of roughly 7 to 12 cycles was run. TCRdb re-called the 5' RACE reads through MiXCR, storing one row per CDR3 protein. The sample includes some 1.4 million distinct CDR3 sequences, around 39% of them seen just once. What was sequenced was blood. These receptors all come from a woman aged 18-29 years in good health.

Concerning this clonotype: A read error may explain this, as a much larger clone is one base away. This rearrangement joins TRBV3-1 to TRBJ2-2; 11 bases line up with TRBD2. Germline-derived CDR1 and CDR2 are LGHDT and YNNKEL (reference sequence). V was pared by 2 bases and J by 5 bases, with 1 base of the junction left unmatched. This CDR3 is built from 15 residues. The CDR3 DNA sequence: TGTGCCAGCAGCCAAACTAGCGGGAGTACCGGGGAGCTGTTTTTT. It translates to CASSQTSGSTGELFF.

CDR3 nucleotide sequence: TGTGCCAGCAGTTTTCTTACAGGGGCCTCAGAGGGCACAGATACGCAGTATTTT. Amino acid sequence: CASSFLTGASEGTDTQYF. This rearrangement joins TRBV28 to TRBJ2-3; 7 nucleotides line up with TRBD1. Germline V CDR1 and CDR2: MDHEN, SYDVKM. CDR3 length: 18 amino acids. Germline trimming cut 3 bases from V and 1 base from J; bases unmatched to any gene: 13.

The chain carries TRBV29-1 and TRBJ1-1; no firm D call. This CDR3 region has 8 residues. Germline loops: CDR1 SQVTM, CDR2 ANQGSEA. Trimming left V 3 bases short and J 11 bases short, with 4 bases between. DNA of the CDR3: TGCAGCGTTGACACGGCTTTCTTT. Translated: CSVDTAFF.

The rearrangement links TRBV10-3 to TRBJ1-5; 8 bases line up with TRBD1. CDR1 ENHRY and CDR2 SYGVKD come from the germline V gene. This CDR3 is 17 amino acids long. V lost 6 bases and J lost 6; bases outside the gene matches: 16. Here the CDR3 DNA reads TGTGCCATCAGGCCGGAGTTTGGCCAGGGGGCAATTCAGCCCCAGCATTTT. Translated, it gives CAIRPEFGQGAIQPQHF.

This clonotype was detected only once. The V and J genes are TRBV5-6 and TRBJ1-2; the match to TRBD1 covers 9 bases. The CDR3 contains 15 residues. Per the germline V gene, CDR1 is SGHDT and CDR2 is YYEEEE. J gave up 4 bases and V 5 bases, and 9 bases lay outside the gene matches. The CDR3 sequence is CASSFSGTGSYGYTF. CDR3 sequence (DNA): TGTGCCAGCAGTTTTTCCGGGACAGGGTCCTATGGCTACACCTTC.

The chain joins TRBV7-2 to TRBJ2-1; 12 bases agree with TRBD2. Trimming took 4 bases from V and 8 from J; bases not matched to a gene: 6. Germline V gene sequence: CDR1 SGHTA, CDR2 FQGNSA. The CDR3 consists of 15 residues. The chain's CDR3 is CASSSASGGAYEQFF. The CDR3 coding sequence is TGTGCCAGCAGCTCAGCTAGCGGGGGGGCCTATGAGCAGTTCTTC.

There are a few counts of this clonotype. CDR3 nucleotides: TGTGCCAGCAGCTATCGTGTGGGACAGGGGTACAATGAGCAGTTCTTC. As protein: CASSYRVGQGYNEQFF. V usage is TRBV7-3 and J usage is TRBJ2-1, with TRBD1 matching over 10 bases. The V segment lost 4 bases and the J segment 4 bases; nucleotides outside the gene matches: 7. The CDR3 extends over 16 amino acids. Germline V lookup: CDR1 SGHTA, CDR2 FQGTGA.

The gene calls are TRBV25-1 and TRBJ2-2; 15 nucleotides match TRBD2. There are 18 residues in the CDR3. CDR1 and CDR2 from the germline V gene are MGHDK and SYGVNS. V dropped 7 bases and J dropped 4; count of bases not matched to a gene: 10. The CDR3 region is CASNFGLAGGMATGELFF. The CDR3 DNA reads as TGTGCCAGCAACTTCGGACTAGCGGGAGGGATGGCCACCGGGGAGCTGTTTTTT.

There are a few counts of this clonotype. V is TRBV28 and J is TRBJ1-1; no definite D call. Germline CDR1 and CDR2: MDHEN and SYDVKM. V was shortened by 8 bases and J by 6 bases, with 7 bases between the two germline ends. The CDR3 is 10 residues long. The CDR3 protein is CASRRAEAFF. The CDR3 coding sequence is TGTGCCAGCCGGCGGGCTGAAGCTTTCTTT. The whole variable domain, remainder taken from reference TRBV28 and TRBJ1-1, is DVKVTQSSRYLVKRTGEKVFLECVQDMDHENMFWYRQDPGLGLRLIYFSYDVKMKEKGDIPEGYSVSREKKERFSLILESASTNQTSMYLCASRRAEAFFGQGTRLTVV.

The chain couples TRBV12-3 or TRBV12-4 to TRBJ2-5, with 9 bases matching TRBD2. The trim removed 3 bases at V and 2 bases at J, leaving 13 bases unmatched. The CDR3 length is 18 residues. The CDR3 region has the DNA TGTGCCAGCAGTTTGGGAGGTGGGGCTAGCGGGAAACAAGAGACCCAGTACTTC. Translating gives CASSLGGGASGKQETQYF.

This clonotype has more than one count but fewer than ten. This chain links TRBV7-2 with TRBJ2-1, with 12 bases fitting TRBD2. Looked up from germline, CDR1 is SGHTA and CDR2 is FQGNSA. V dropped 5 bases and J dropped 9; count of bases not matched to a gene: 8. The CDR3 consists of 15 residues. CDR3: CASSLSSGGASEQFF. Here the CDR3 DNA reads TGTGCCAGCAGCCTATCTAGCGGGGGGGCTAGTGAGCAGTTCTTC. The full variable domain, rest sourced from reference TRBV7-2 and TRBJ2-1, is GAGVSQSPSNKVTEKGKDVELRCDPISGHTALYWYRQSLGQGLEFLIYFQGNSAPDKSGLPSDRFSAERTGGSVSTLTIQRTQQEDSAVYLCASSLSSGGASEQFFGPGTRLTVL.

The chain has TRBV2 and TRBJ2-1; D unresolved. The last part of the DNA fits TRBJ2-7 better; the J call may be wrong. The CDR3 consists of 14 residues. Looked up from germline, CDR1 is SNHLY and CDR2 is FYNNEI. The CDR3 protein is CASTLLGSYNEQYF. CDR3 nucleotides: TGTGCCAGCACTCTCCTGGGGTCCTACAATGAGCAGTACTTC.

The chain has TRBV20-1 and TRBJ2-5; TRBD1 matches 9 bases. Germline V gene lookup returns CDR1 DFQATT and CDR2 SNEGSKA (reference sequence). The J segment lost 3 bases and the V segment lost 6 bases, leaving 11 bases of the junction unmatched. The length of the CDR3 is 15 residues. The CDR3 DNA is TGCAGTGCAACCCTAGGGACAGGGTGGGAAGAGACCCAGTACTTC. The encoded protein is CSATLGTGWEETQYF.

The chain combines TRBV29-1 with TRBJ2-1; 8 nucleotides align to TRBD2. The J segment lost 4 bases and the V segment lost 7 bases, leaving 15 bases of the junction unmatched. This CDR3 has 16 residues. CDR1 and CDR2 from the germline V gene are SQVTM and ANQGSEA. The CDR3 sequence is CSGRASGSAWYNEQFF. For the CDR3, the DNA is TGCAGCGGGCGGGCCAGCGGGAGTGCTTGGTACAATGAGCAGTTCTTC.

This clonotype has a handful of counts. CDR3 residues: CASSGGALSYEQYF. DNA for the CDR3: TGTGCCAGCAGCGGGGGGGCCCTATCCTACGAGCAGTACTTC. The chain combines TRBV12-3 or TRBV12-4 with TRBJ2-7; TRBD2 matches at 8 bases. CDR3 length equals 14 residues. V was pared by 6 bases and J by 1 base, with 5 bases of the junction left unmatched.

The V gene is TRBV13, the J gene TRBJ2-1, with D unresolved. CDR1 is PRHDT, CDR2 FYEKMQ, per germline (reference sequence). Trimming shortened V by 5 bases and J by 10 bases, and 18 bases separated the two germline ends. The CDR3 contains 14 residues. The CDR3 region has the DNA TGTGCCAGCAGCCTCATGGTAAGTCACTACGAGCAGTTCTTC. This codes for CASSLMVSHYEQFF.

The table lists this clonotype with a few counts. The chain carries TRBV7-2 and TRBJ1-5; 9 bases map to TRBD1. The CDR3 runs to 16 residues. Germline assignment: CDR1 SGHTA and CDR2 FQGNSA. V lost 5 bases, J lost 4 bases, and 9 bases stayed unmatched. In DNA, the CDR3 is TGTGCCAGCAGCCCGCACTCCGGGACAGGGAATCAGCCCCAGCATTTT. It is translated as CASSPHSGTGNQPQHF.

The rearrangement joins TRBV20-1 to TRBJ2-6, with no clear D. Germline CDR1 and CDR2: DFQATT and SNEGSKA (reference sequence). The V end lost 5 bases, the J end lost 0 bases, and 5 bases lay between the germline ends. The CDR3 runs to 13 residues. The CDR3 loop reads CSAQLSGANVLTF. CDR3 bases: TGCAGTGCTCAGCTCTCTGGGGCCAACGTCCTGACTTTC.